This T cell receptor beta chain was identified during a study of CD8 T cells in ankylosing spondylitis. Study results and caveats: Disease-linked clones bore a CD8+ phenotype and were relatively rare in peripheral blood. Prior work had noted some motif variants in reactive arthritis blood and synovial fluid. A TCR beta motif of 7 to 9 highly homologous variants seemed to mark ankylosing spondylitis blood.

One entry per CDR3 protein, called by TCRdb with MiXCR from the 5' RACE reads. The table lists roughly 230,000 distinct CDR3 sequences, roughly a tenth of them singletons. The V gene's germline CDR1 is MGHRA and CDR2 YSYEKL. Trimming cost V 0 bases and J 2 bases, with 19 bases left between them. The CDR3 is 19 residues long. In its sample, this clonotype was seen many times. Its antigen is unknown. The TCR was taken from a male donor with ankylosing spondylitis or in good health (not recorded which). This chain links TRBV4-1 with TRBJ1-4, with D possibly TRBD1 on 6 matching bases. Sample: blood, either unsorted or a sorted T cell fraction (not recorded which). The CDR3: CASSQETGASVGTNEKLFF. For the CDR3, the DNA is TGCGCCAGCAGCCAAGAAACGGGGGCGTCTGTGGGTACTAATGAAAAACTGTTTTTT.